This entry features one TCR beta chain sequence. The antigen remains undetermined. Use of 60 Vbeta and 13 Jbeta primers characterized the PCR. The method was immunoSEQ multiplex PCR; TCRdb's version includes in-frame clones alone and lacks a portion of them. The sample gives about 220,000 clones, over 80% of which show up once; 0.71% is in the top ten. The CDR3 extends over 18 amino acids. Germline CDR1 reads SNHLY; CDR2 reads FYNNEI. Deletions cut 6 bases from V and 2 bases from J, with 24 bases between. The sample comes from a study of cytomegalovirus exposure and HLA in healthy donors. Study-wide points: The classifier reportedly diagnosed cytomegalovirus status with high sensitivity and specificity. Clonal expansion was found to be greater in HLA-associated TCR beta chains than in equally common others in a later analysis.

Sequencing was carried out using PBMCs. V gene TRBV2 combines with J gene TRBJ2-3; the D gene is possibly TRBD1 (6 bases). The receptor comes from a boy between 2 and 15 years old in good health and CMV-seronegative. The CDR3 protein is CASRAQGQLLSITDTQYF. The CDR3 bases are TGTGCCAGCAGAGCCCAGGGACAACTCCTCTCTATCACAGATACGCAGTATTTT.